One sample yielded the 17 T cell receptor beta chains listed below, sequenced in a study of T-cell memory formation after mild COVID-19. Using its own MiXCR run on the 5' RACE reads, TCRdb lists one record per CDR3 protein. The sample gives 470,000 or so distinct CDR3 sequences, 15% to 20% of which show up once; 10% to 15% is in the top ten. The sample comprised PBMCs or a T cell subset sorted from them (not recorded which). The source is an adult woman who had mild COVID-19 (a few samples of this study predate the infection). Cell type and time point are not known.

The table lists this clonotype with a few counts. V usage is TRBV7-9 and J usage is TRBJ2-1, with D perhaps TRBD2 (5 bases). This CDR3 contains 18 residues. Trimming stripped 3 bases from V and 0 bases from J, with 18 bases between. Germline loops: CDR1 SEHNR, CDR2 FQNEAQ (reference sequence). The DNA for the CDR3 is TGTGCCAGCAGCTTCTTTCAAGGACTGCTGAACTCCTACAATGAGCAGTTCTTC. Its protein product is CASSFFQGLLNSYNEQFF.

This chain joins TRBV29-1 and TRBJ2-7; D is undetermined. CDR1 SQVTM and CDR2 ANQGSEA come from the germline V gene. The CDR3 loop spans 12 amino acids. V shed 5 bases and J shed 5 bases, with 13 bases lying between them. CDR3 coding DNA: TGCAGCGTTCGGGTCTTGGGCAACGAGCAGTACTTC. Translation gives CSVRVLGNEQYF.

This clonotype was observed many times. The rearrangement links TRBV9 to TRBJ2-1; possible D gene TRBD1, 6 bases. This CDR3 is built from 14 residues. V lost 4 bases and J lost 7, with 15 bases in between. In germline, CDR1 is SGDLS, CDR2 YYNGEE. This chain's CDR3 is CASSTAGTLNEQFF. Written as DNA, the CDR3 is TGTGCCAGCAGCACGGCCGGGACACTTAATGAGCAGTTCTTC.

The gene calls are TRBV29-1 and TRBJ2-3; weak D call: TRBD1 (6 bases). Germline values: CDR1 SQVTM, CDR2 ANQGSEA. Trimming took off 7 bases at V and 1 base at J, with 18 bases between the two ends. The CDR3 sequence is 15 residues long. CDR3 residues: CSERTAHSGTDTQYF. CDR3 nucleotide sequence: TGCAGCGAACGGACAGCCCACTCGGGCACAGATACGCAGTATTTT.

The rearrangement joins TRBV6-5 to TRBJ1-1, with D perhaps TRBD1 (5 bases). The V and J ends lost 7 bases and 0 bases respectively, with 12 bases between them. The CDR3 contains 14 residues. Germline V CDR1 and CDR2: MNHEY, SVGAGI. DNA of the CDR3: TGTGCCAGCAATGCAGGACACTTGAACACTGAAGCTTTCTTT. Translating gives CASNAGHLNTEAFF.

V gene TRBV19 combines with J gene TRBJ2-1; TRBD2 agrees at 10 bases. The germline CDR1 and CDR2 sequences are LNHDA and SQIVND (reference sequence). This CDR3 has 18 residues. V was clipped by 4 bases and J by 7 bases; unmatched bases: 16. The CDR3 DNA sequence: TGTGCCAGTAGTAGAGGACTAGCGGCCGCTTTAGTTGGAAATGAGCAGTTCTTC. Translated: CASSRGLAAALVGNEQFF.

This clonotype has a handful of counts. The chain is built from TRBV7-9 and TRBJ2-3, with TRBD2 identical over 8 bases. Germline CDR1 SEHNR, CDR2 FQNEAQ (reference sequence). The CDR3 is 16 residues long. V was clipped by 8 bases and J by 2 bases; unmatched bases: 12. The CDR3 DNA is TGTGCCAGCCATGATCCCCGGACTAGCCTCACAGATACGCAGTATTTT. This encodes CASHDPRTSLTDTQYF.

This clonotype was detected only a few times. This chain connects TRBV6-5 to TRBJ2-1, with TRBD2 matching over 8 bases. Germline CDR1 and CDR2: MNHEY and SVGAGI. V was clipped by 6 bases and J by 8 bases; unmatched bases: 9. The CDR3 sequence is 14 residues long. The CDR3 coding sequence is TGTGCCAGCAGCGGACTCCCGGGGGGGGATGAGCAGTTCTTC. Its protein product is CASSGLPGGDEQFF.

This clonotype was detected only a few times. The gene calls are TRBV12-3 or TRBV12-4 and TRBJ2-7, with D possibly TRBD2 on 5 matching bases. Between the trimmed V and J ends, which lost 7 bases and 6 bases, there was a span of 13 bases. The CDR3 has 12 residues. CDR3: CASTLGLREQYF. The CDR3 DNA follows: TGTGCCAGCACCCTCGGACTCCGCGAGCAGTACTTC.

The CDR3 region has the DNA TGTGCCAGTAGTACCGCGACGGACAGGGTCCGATACGAGCAGTACTTC. It yields the protein CASSTATDRVRYEQYF. The chain recombines TRBV19 with TRBJ2-7; 8 bases line up with TRBD1. Germline V lookup: CDR1 LNHDA, CDR2 SQIVND (reference sequence). The V and J ends lost 4 bases and 4 bases, in that order; junction bases with no gene match: 12. The CDR3 has 16 amino acids.

This clonotype came up a few times. The gene calls are TRBV13 and TRBJ2-7, with D hard to call. V was clipped by 2 bases and J by 5 bases, with 13 bases between them. Germline V gene data show CDR1 as PRHDT and CDR2 as FYEKMQ (reference sequence). The CDR3 runs 14 residues. The CDR3 DNA reads as TGTGCCAGCAGCTTATTACAAGGGATCGACGAGCAGTACTTC. Amino acids: CASSLLQGIDEQYF.

This rearrangement joins TRBV7-8 to TRBJ2-6, with D possibly being TRBD2 (6 bases). The germline V gene encodes CDR1 SGHVS and CDR2 FQNEAQ. V lost 5 bases, J lost 4 bases, and 15 bases lay in between. The CDR3 is made up of 16 amino acids. CDR3 nucleotide sequence: TGTGCCAGCAGCATCAAAACTAGCTTCGGGGCCAACGTCCTGACTTTC. Its protein is CASSIKTSFGANVLTF. Full variable domain (remainder filled in from reference TRBV7-8 and TRBJ2-6): GAGVSQSPRYKVAKRGQDVALRCDPISGHVSLFWYQQALGQGPEFLTYFQNEAQLDKSGLPSDRFFAERPEGSVSTLKIQRTQQEDSAVYLCASSIKTSFGANVLTFGAGSRLTVL.

The J gene is TRBJ2-7, the V gene TRBV24-1; 12 nucleotides align to TRBD1. V dropped 9 bases and J dropped 6; count of bases not matched to a gene: 5. The germline gives CDR1 KGHDR, CDR2 SFDVKD. This CDR3 spans 13 amino acids. In nucleotides, the CDR3 is TGTGCCACCGGGGGACAGGGGGCGTCCGAGCAGTACTTC. Protein product: CATGGQGASEQYF.

The chain is built from TRBV12-5 and TRBJ2-3, with a weak D call TRBD2 (5 bases). CDR1 and CDR2 from the germline V gene are LGHNT and FRNRAP. The germline V and J ends were trimmed by 7 bases and 1 base, with 12 bases remaining between them. The CDR3 loop spans 14 amino acids. This CDR3 reads CASALAVGTDTQYF. The CDR3 region has the DNA TGTGCTAGTGCCCTAGCTGTCGGCACAGATACGCAGTATTTT.

This clonotype was observed a few times. This rearrangement joins TRBV5-1 to TRBJ1-1, with a possible D match to TRBD1 (5 bases). Germline loops: CDR1 SGHRS, CDR2 YFSETQ. The CDR3 runs to 16 residues. V gave up 3 bases and J gave up 1 base, with 16 bases separating them. The CDR3 coding sequence is TGCGCCAGCAGCTCGACTCGGGGGGGGAAGAACACTGAAGCTTTCTTT. It codes for CASSSTRGGKNTEAFF.

Many counts were recorded for this clonotype. This chain uses TRBV7-2 with TRBJ2-4, with D possibly matching TRBD1 (6 bases). With 5 bases removed from V and 8 bases from J, the gap between germline ends came to 25 bases. The CDR3 consists of 17 residues. Germline V CDR1 and CDR2: SGHTA, FQGNSA. As DNA, the CDR3 is TGTGCCAGCAGCACAGATCCCCCGGGACATGAGGACGACATTCAGTACTTC. Its protein product is CASSTDPPGHEDDIQYF.

J is TRBJ1-1 and V is TRBV20-1; 8 bases are a match to TRBD1. Germline lookup yields CDR1 DFQATT and CDR2 SNEGSKA (reference sequence). V shed 7 bases, J shed 1 base, and the junction held 5 bases outside the gene matches. CDR3 length: 13 residues. The CDR3 DNA reads as TGCAGTGAACCCGGGACAGGGAACACTGAAGCTTTCTTT. Its translation: CSEPGTGNTEAFF.